Listed below are T cell receptor beta chains from one sample, sequenced in a study of blood T cell repertoires in COVID-19. Only in-frame clones appear in the TCRdb table, and some are missing; sequencing was by immunoSEQ multiplex PCR. Among tens of thousands of clones listed, roughly 84% were seen once. The sample taken for sequencing was peripheral blood. The receptors were gathered from a man aged 60 to 75 with acute or convalescent COVID-19. Each CDR3 is given with its conserved first and last residue. Each record gives: J gene, clone size, V gene, D gene, CDR3 length, CDR3 DNA, CDR3 protein. A D gene is named only where the DNA matches it firmly. Expanded clones are given a class, and other clones once, few, many or no size at all.

TRBJ2-7 once TRBV3-1/TRBV3-2 . 14 TGTGCCAGCAGCCAAGAGGCGGGGTACCACGAGCAGTACTTC CASSQEAGYHEQYF
TRBJ2-3 . TRBV28 TRBD2 16 TGTGCCAGCACCCCCCGCGGGGGGGGCCTCACAGATACGCAGTATTTT CASTPRGGGLTDTQYF
TRBJ1-2 . TRBV18 . 13 TGTGCCAGCTCACCGGGGGGGGGCTATGGCTACACCTTC CASSPGGGYGYTF
TRBJ1-1 . TRBV24-1 TRBD1 12 TGTGCCACCAGTGACCGGACAGGAGAAGCTTTCTTT CATSDRTGEAFF
TRBJ1-3 once TRBV3-1/TRBV3-2 . 14 TGTGCCAGCAGCCGAAGCAACTCTGGAAACACCATATATTTT CASSRSNSGNTIYF
TRBJ1-1 . TRBV4-2 TRBD1 16 TGTGCCAGCAGCCAAGAGGGAACAGGGGGTTTCCCTGAAGCTTTCTTT CASSQEGTGGFPEAFF
TRBJ1-4 . TRBV7-9 TRBD1 17 TGTGCCAGCAGTCCATCTTGGACAGGGGGGGAGAACGAAAAACTGTTTTTT CASSPSWTGGENEKLFF
TRBJ1-5 once TRBV4-1 . 16 TGCGCCAGCAGCCACCTGGGGGGGTATGGCAATCAGCCCCAGCATTTT CASSHLGGYGNQPQHF
TRBJ1-4 . TRBV3-1/TRBV3-2 . 15 TGTGCCAGCAGCCAAGGACAGCCTAGAAATGAAAAACTGTTTTTT CASSQGQPRNEKLFF
TRBJ2-3 once TRBV7-2 TRBD2 13 TGTGCCAGCAGCTCAGCGGGGGCAGTTACGCAGTATTTT CASSSAGAVTQYF
TRBJ1-2 . TRBV20-1 . 11 TGCAGTGTTCGAGGGAGGGTCGGCTACACCTTC CSVRGRVGYTF
TRBJ2-2 . TRBV3-1/TRBV3-2 TRBD1 16 TGTGCCAGCAGCCGACAGGGGCTCTTGAACACCGGGGAGCTGTTTTTT CASSRQGLLNTGELFF
TRBJ1-1 few TRBV18 . 15 TGTGCCAGCTCACCACAGAAGGGGTACAACACTGAAGCTTTCTTT CASSPQKGYNTEAFF
TRBJ1-2 once TRBV16 TRBD1 14 TGTGCCAGCAGCCATAGGACAGGAGACGTTGGCTACACCTTC CASSHRTGDVGYTF
TRBJ2-1 . TRBV15 TRBD2 15 TGTGCCACCAGTGCCGGCCGGGGGGGGGTCAATGAGCAGTTCTTC CATSAGRGGVNEQFF
TRBJ2-1 . TRBV7-9 TRBD1 16 TGTGCCAGCAGGCCCAACGGGACAGGGTCCTACAATGAGCAGTTCTTC CASRPNGTGSYNEQFF
TRBJ1-3 . TRBV9 . 16 TGTGCCAGCAGCGTATCCGGTGCGGGGCCTGGAAACACCATATATTTT CASSVSGAGPGNTIYF
TRBJ1-2 . TRBV28 . 17 TGTGCCAGCAGGACCTCGGGCCCCGGACAGATCTCGGATGGCTACACCTTC CASRTSGPGQISDGYTF
TRBJ1-2 many TRBV7-6 TRBD1 15 TGTGCCAGCAGCTTAGGTTCGACAGGGGCCGTTGGCTACACCTTC CASSLGSTGAVGYTF
TRBJ2-5 . TRBV7-9 . 11 TGTGCCAGCCAGGGACAAGAGACCCAGTACTTC CASQGQETQYF
TRBJ2-5 . TRBV5-1 . 15 TGCGCCAGCAGCTTGGGCAGGTCCGCCCAAGAGACCCAGTACTTC CASSLGRSAQETQYF
TRBJ2-1 once TRBV4-1 . 16 TGCGCCACCAGCCGACCCATGGGGGGGGCCGGCAATGAGCAGTTCTTC CATSRPMGGAGNEQFF
TRBJ1-1 . TRBV12-3/TRBV12-4 . 13 TGTGCCAGCAGTTCGACAGAGAACACTGAAGCTTTCTTT CASSSTENTEAFF
TRBJ1-5 . TRBV7-6 TRBD1 15 TGTGCCAGCAGCTTGGACGACAGGGAAAATCAGCCCCAGCATTTT CASSLDDRENQPQHF
TRBJ2-3 . TRBV3-1/TRBV3-2 TRBD2 16 TGTGCCAGCAGCCAACAAGCGGGGGGACCCTGGGATACGCAGTATTTT CASSQQAGGPWDTQYF
TRBJ2-5 . TRBV5-1 TRBD1 15 TGCGCCAGCAGCTCTGGAGGACAGGGTTTAGAGACCCAGTACTTC CASSSGGQGLETQYF
TRBJ2-3 . TRBV29-1 TRBD2 14 TGCAGCGTTATAGCGGGGCTTAGCACAGATACGCAGTATTTT CSVIAGLSTDTQYF
TRBJ2-3 . TRBV7-9 TRBD2 14 TGTGCCAGCAGCTTTAGCGGGACCACAGATACGCAGTATTTT CASSFSGTTDTQYF
TRBJ1-2 . TRBV6-5 TRBD1 16 TGTGCCAGCAGTTACTCGAGGACAGGGGGCGGCTATGGCTACACCTTC CASSYSRTGGGYGYTF
TRBJ2-7 . TRBV5-1 TRBD1 14 TGCGCCAGCGGCACCGGGACAGCCTCCTACGAGCAGTACTTC CASGTGTASYEQYF
TRBJ2-2 . TRBV18 . 18 TGTGCCAGCTCACCACCGCGTGTTCAGGGGCCAGACACCGGGGAGCTGTTTTTT CASSPPRVQGPDTGELFF
TRBJ2-2 few TRBV7-6 . 16 TGTGCCAGCAGCCCACATGGAGCTAGGAACACCGGGGAGCTGTTTTTT CASSPHGARNTGELFF
TRBJ1-6 . TRBV2 TRBD1 13 TGTGCCAGCAGTAGACAGGGACATTCACCCCTCCACTTT CASSRQGHSPLHF
TRBJ2-1 few TRBV5-4 . 15 TGTGCCAGCAGCCCACGTGAGTCTTCGGTCGATGAGCAGTTCTTC CASSPRESSVDEQFF
TRBJ1-1 . TRBV7-2 . 14 TGTGCCAGCAGCCCCGGACACATGAACACTGAAGCTTTCTTT CASSPGHMNTEAFF
TRBJ2-7 few TRBV4-2 . 15 TGTGCCAGCAGCCAAGGCCTAGTCGGTACCTACGAGCAGTACTTC CASSQGLVGTYEQYF
TRBJ1-4 . TRBV5-6 . 14 TGTGCCAGCAGCTTGCAAGGGGGAGATGAAAAACTGTTTTTT CASSLQGGDEKLFF
TRBJ1-1 few TRBV5-4 TRBD1 17 TGTGCCAGCAGCCTTAGGGGACAGGGGACGAAGGACACTGAAGCTTTCTTT CASSLRGQGTKDTEAFF
TRBJ1-1 . TRBV10-3 . 15 TGTGCCATCAGTGAGGGTGGCAGGTGGAACACTGAAGCTTTCTTT CAISEGGRWNTEAFF
TRBJ2-2 . TRBV13 TRBD1 15 TGTGCCAGCAGCTTTAACAGGGGGAACACCGGGGAGCTGTTTTTT CASSFNRGNTGELFF
TRBJ1-4 . TRBV2 TRBD1 14 TGTGCCAGCAGTGGGCAGGGGGTCAATGAAAAACTGTTTTTT CASSGQGVNEKLFF
TRBJ2-7 . TRBV11-2 . 15 TGTGCCAGCAGCTTATATCCGGGAATTAGGTACGAGCAGTACTTC CASSLYPGIRYEQYF
TRBJ2-2 . TRBV6-5 TRBD1 14 TGTGCCAGCCAAACCGGGACAGTGACCGGGGAGCTGTTTTTT CASQTGTVTGELFF
TRBJ2-1 . TRBV18 . 14 TGTGCCAGCTCACCAACGGTAGCCTACAATGAGCAGTTCTTC CASSPTVAYNEQFF
TRBJ2-5 . TRBV6-5 TRBD1 15 TGTGCCAGCAGCCCGGACAGGGGACGACAAGAGACCCAGTACTTC CASSPDRGRQETQYF
TRBJ2-5 . TRBV6-2/TRBV6-3 TRBD2 16 TGTGCCAGCAGTTATTCGATCGGACTAGCGATGGAGACCCAGTACTTC CASSYSIGLAMETQYF
TRBJ2-7 few TRBV28 . 11 TGTGCCAGCAGTTTAAAGAGGGAGCAGTACTTC CASSLKREQYF
TRBJ1-6 . TRBV19 TRBD1 18 TGTGCCAGTAGTACCAAAACGGGACAGGGGGCTTTGGGCTCACCCCTCCACTTT CASSTKTGQGALGSPLHF
TRBJ1-1 . TRBV7-3 . 14 TGTGCCAGCAGCTTAACGGGCAGGAACACTGAAGCTTTCTTT CASSLTGRNTEAFF
TRBJ1-1 . TRBV5-6 TRBD1 14 TGTGCCAGCAGCTTGGGACAGGGGAGGACTGAAGCTTTCTTT CASSLGQGRTEAFF
TRBJ1-4 . TRBV21-1 . 16 TGTGCCAGCAGCAAATCAGAGCGGGGCCCGAATGAAAAACTGTTTTTT CASSKSERGPNEKLFF
TRBJ1-1 . TRBV2 . 14 TGTGCCAGCAGTGAATCTGGTCAGGGCACTGAAGCTTTCTTT CASSESGQGTEAFF
TRBJ1-1 once TRBV28 TRBD1 16 TGTGCCAGCAGTCCTCTTCCGACAGGGCTGAACACTGAAGCTTTCTTT CASSPLPTGLNTEAFF
TRBJ2-7 . TRBV27 . 12 TGTGCCAGCAGTTCCCGCTCCTACGAGCAGTACTTC CASSSRSYEQYF
TRBJ1-1 . TRBV28 TRBD1 13 TGTGCCAGCAGCTGGACAGGGGGGACTGAAGCTTTCTTT CASSWTGGTEAFF